The 24 T cell receptor beta chains reported below all come from one sample, sequenced in a study of T cells in narcolepsy. Clones were read by immunoSEQ multiplex PCR, and TCRdb kept only the in-frame ones, dropping some. The repertoire holds about 20,000 clones, with roughly 80% as singletons. The sample taken for sequencing was memory (CD45RA-) CD4+ T cells from blood. The receptors stem from a human donor in good health.

The chain couples TRBV7-2 to TRBJ1-5; D gene ambiguous. Trimming removed 2 bases at V and 4 bases at J, with 6 bases between. CDR1 is SGHTA and CDR2 is FQGNSA in the germline V gene. This CDR3 region has 13 residues. The CDR3 here is CASSLRVNQPQHF. In nucleotides, the CDR3 is TGTGCCAGCAGCTTAAGGGTAAATCAGCCCCAGCATTTT.

The sample holds a few counts of this clone. J is TRBJ2-7 and V is TRBV27; maybe TRBD1 (6 bases). Trimming removed 6 bases at V and 4 bases at J, with 13 bases between. The CDR3 contains 13 residues. Germline V CDR1 and CDR2: MNHEY, SMNVEV (reference sequence). The CDR3 nucleotides are TGTGCCAGCAGGAGGACAGCCGAATACGAGCAGTACTTC. The encoded protein is CASRRTAEYEQYF.

This clone was seen once. The rearrangement joins TRBV30 to TRBJ1-5; no definite D call. Trimming pared 1 base from V and 4 bases from J, leaving 8 bases between. This CDR3 is 13 amino acids long. In germline, CDR1 is GTSNPN, CDR2 SVGIG (reference sequence). The CDR3 DNA is TGTGCCTGGAGTGACACGGGGAATCAGCCCCAGCATTTT. The encoded protein is CAWSDTGNQPQHF.

This clone was detected only once. The chain combines TRBV5-6 with TRBJ2-5; D is possibly TRBD1 (5 bases). Trimming took 0 bases from V and 5 from J, leaving 14 bases between them. Germline CDR1 is SGHDT and CDR2 is YYEEEE. This CDR3 has 15 amino acids. CDR3 protein: CASSLAGRAEETQYF. In DNA form, the CDR3 reads TGTGCCAGCAGCTTGGCTGGCAGGGCGGAGGAGACCCAGTACTTC.

V and J are TRBV30 and TRBJ1-5; D may be TRBD1 (5 bases). This CDR3 contains 15 residues. V lost 5 bases, J lost 1 base, and 15 bases lay in between. Germline values: CDR1 GTSNPN, CDR2 SVGIG (reference sequence). The CDR3 sequence is CAWAKTEGSNQPQHF. The CDR3 coding sequence is TGTGCCTGGGCCAAGACGGAGGGGAGCAATCAGCCCCAGCATTTT.

Regarding this clone: At the DNA level, this CDR3 is encoded by other sequences in the same sample as well. The V call is TRBV11-2, the J call TRBJ1-1, with D maybe TRBD1 (6 bases). V dropped 1 base and J dropped 8 bases, with 20 bases sitting between them. CDR3 length equals 16 residues. The germline CDR1 and CDR2 sequences are SGHAT and FQNNGV. CDR3 bases: TGTGCCAGCAGCTTAGTCATTGGGGGGGCCGGCACAGAAGCTTTCTTT. This sequence encodes CASSLVIGGAGTEAFF.

The gene calls are TRBV18 and TRBJ1-2, with TRBD1 identical over 8 bases. CDR1 is KGHSH and CDR2 is LQKENI in the germline V gene. Trimming cost V 5 bases and J 8 bases; bases outside gene matches: 7. The CDR3 contains 13 residues. CDR3 bases: TGTGCCAGCTCAACCTCCGGACAGGGAGGCTACACCTTC. The encoded protein is CASSTSGQGGYTF. Full variable domain (outside the CDR3, taken from reference TRBV18 and TRBJ1-2): NAGVMQNPRHLVRRRGQEARLRCSPMKGHSHVYWYRQLPEEGLKFMVYLQKENIIDESGMPKERFSAEFPKEGPSILRIQQVVRGDSAAYFCASSTSGQGGYTFGSGTRLTVV.

This chain connects TRBV7-2 to TRBJ1-2; possibly TRBD1 for D (6 bases). CDR1 SGHTA and CDR2 FQGNSA come from the germline V gene. The germline V and J ends were trimmed by 5 bases and 8 bases, with 21 bases remaining between them. This CDR3 is built from 15 residues. DNA of the CDR3: TGTGCCAGCAGCCCCCGGACTCAGGGGCGAGGGGGCTACACCTTC. Encoded protein: CASSPRTQGRGGYTF. The complete variable domain, with remaining parts taken from reference TRBV7-2 and TRBJ1-2, reads GAGVSQSPSNKVTEKGKDVELRCDPISGHTALYWYRQSLGQGLEFLIYFQGNSAPDKSGLPSDRFSAERTGGSVSTLTIQRTQQEDSAVYLCASSPRTQGRGGYTFGSGTRLTVV.

This chain uses TRBV7-9 with TRBJ1-1; the match to TRBD1 covers 8 bases. Germline CDR1 is SEHNR and CDR2 is FQNEAQ (reference sequence). Germline trimming cut 6 bases from V and 1 base from J; bases unmatched to any gene: 4. The CDR3 length is 14 residues. The CDR3 sequence is CASRQQGENTEAFF. CDR3 coding DNA: TGTGCCAGCAGACAACAGGGGGAGAACACTGAAGCTTTCTTT.

This clone was seen just once. The chain links TRBV11-1 to TRBJ2-2; weak D call: TRBD1 (6 bases). This CDR3 has 14 amino acids. Germline V gene data show CDR1 as SGHAT and CDR2 as FQDESV (reference sequence). The ends were cut back, 5 bases at V and 6 bases at J, with 13 bases in the middle. CDR3 residues: CASSQVRGSGELFF. DNA for the CDR3: TGTGCCAGCAGCCAAGTCAGGGGATCCGGGGAGCTGTTTTTT.

This chain connects TRBV5-1 to TRBJ2-3, with D unclear. The ends were cut back, 4 bases at V and 2 bases at J, with 5 bases in the middle. The germline gives CDR1 SGHRS, CDR2 YFSETQ. This CDR3 spans 12 amino acids. This CDR3 is CASSLDTDTQYF. The DNA for the CDR3 is TGCGCCAGCAGCCTGGACACAGATACGCAGTATTTT.

V is TRBV4-3 and J is TRBJ2-3; 7 bases line up with TRBD1. The CDR3 runs 17 residues. Per the germline V gene, CDR1 is LGHNA and CDR2 is YSLEER. V shed 0 bases, J shed 0 bases, and the junction held 6 bases outside the gene matches. The CDR3 spells CASSQEGSGQSTDTQYF. In DNA, the CDR3 is TGCGCCAGCAGCCAAGAGGGATCGGGACAGAGCACAGATACGCAGTATTTT.

The chain joins TRBV7-2 to TRBJ2-7; perhaps TRBD2 as D (5 bases). V shed 2 bases and J shed 2 bases, with 10 bases lying between them. The CDR3 extends over 14 amino acids. Per the germline V gene, CDR1 is SGHTA and CDR2 is FQGNSA. CDR3 sequence (DNA): TGTGCCAGCAGCTTATTAGAGGGCCCCTACGAGCAGTACTTC. It yields the protein CASSLLEGPYEQYF.

This clone showed up just a few times. The V and J genes are TRBV6-5 and TRBJ1-1; D gene ambiguous. Germline loops: CDR1 MNHEY, CDR2 SVGAGI. V was clipped by 5 bases and J by 1 base, with 8 bases between them. The CDR3 is 13 amino acids. CDR3 sequence: CASSEQTNTEAFF. The CDR3 DNA sequence: TGTGCCAGCAGTGAACAGACGAACACTGAAGCTTTCTTT.

The chain is built from TRBV9 and TRBJ2-7, with 7 bases aligning to TRBD1. In germline, CDR1 is SGDLS, CDR2 YYNGEE. After removal of 2 bases from V and 2 bases from J, the junction contained 4 bases not matched to a gene. CDR3 length equals 14 residues. The CDR3 loop is CASSVRDSTYEQYF. In nucleotides, the CDR3 is TGTGCCAGCAGCGTCCGGGACAGCACCTACGAGCAGTACTTC.

This rearrangement joins TRBV11-3 to TRBJ2-1; 12 bases line up with TRBD1. V lost 5 bases, J lost 4 bases, and 3 bases stayed unmatched. The CDR3 covers 15 residues. CDR1 is SGHNT and CDR2 is YENEEA in the germline V gene. CDR3 sequence (DNA): TGTGCCAGCAGCACGGGACAGGGGGCGTACAATGAGCAGTTCTTC. Amino acid sequence: CASSTGQGAYNEQFF.

The gene calls are TRBV6-5 and TRBJ1-6, with 7 nucleotides matching TRBD1. Germline CDR1 and CDR2: MNHEY and SVGAGI. The CDR3 has 14 residues. V trimming: 5 bases; J trimming: 2 bases; junction bases outside the gene matches: 0. CDR3 residues: CASSGTAYNSPLHF. The CDR3 coding sequence is TGTGCCAGCAGTGGGACAGCCTATAATTCACCCCTCCACTTT.

The rearrangement uses TRBV29-1 and TRBJ2-7; D is possibly TRBD1 or TRBD2 (5 bases each). Trimming shortened V by 3 bases and J by 6 bases, and 12 bases separated the two germline ends. The CDR3 has 12 residues. Germline V CDR1 and CDR2: SQVTM, ANQGSEA. CDR3 loop: CSVELLGTEQYF. The CDR3 DNA follows: TGCAGCGTTGAGCTGCTGGGGACCGAGCAGTACTTC.

The chain uses TRBV6-4 and TRBJ1-1; no clear D gene. Trimming took off 4 bases at V and 1 base at J, with 7 bases between the two ends. CDR3 length: 13 amino acids. Germline-derived CDR1 and CDR2 are MRHNA and SNTAGT. CDR3 in DNA: TGTGCCAGCAGTGTGGAACAGAACACTGAAGCTTTCTTT. It yields the protein CASSVEQNTEAFF.

The V call is TRBV5-5, the J call TRBJ2-5; D is unresolved. The CDR3 extends over 13 amino acids. Looked up from germline, CDR1 is SGHKS and CDR2 is YYEKEE (reference sequence). V was shortened by 1 base and J by 5 bases, with 9 bases between the two germline ends. The CDR3 is CASSLPGSETQYF. CDR3 bases: TGTGCCAGCAGCTTGCCAGGCAGCGAGACCCAGTACTTC.

Within the sample, this clone is medium-sized (0.01 to 0.1%). This chain connects TRBV19 to TRBJ1-5; tentatively, D is TRBD1 (6 bases). The V gene's germline CDR1 is LNHDA and CDR2 SQIVND (reference sequence). The V end was cut by 2 bases, the J end by 7 bases, with 18 bases between. This CDR3 contains 16 residues. The CDR3 nucleotides read TGTGCCAGTAGTATACGGGGGGCAGGGAAGGGGCAGCCCCAGCATTTT. Encoded protein: CASSIRGAGKGQPQHF.

The CDR3, as DNA: TGTGCCAGCTCACCAGGGGCTTTAAATTCACCCCTCCACTTT. Protein sequence: CASSPGALNSPLHF. The chain recombines TRBV18 with TRBJ1-6; a weak D match, TRBD1 (5 bases). Trimming took off 2 bases at V and 7 bases at J, with 9 bases between the two ends. This CDR3 comprises 14 residues. Germline loops: CDR1 KGHSH, CDR2 LQKENI.

This clone has a single count. This rearrangement joins TRBV9 to TRBJ2-3; maybe TRBD2 (5 bases). Trimming stripped 7 bases from V and 3 bases from J, with 15 bases between. The CDR3 runs to 14 residues. The germline V gene encodes CDR1 SGDLS and CDR2 YYNGEE. As DNA, the CDR3 is TGTGCCAGCGGTGGCGACTACCGAACAGATACGCAGTATTTT. It encodes CASGGDYRTDTQYF.

In DNA form, the CDR3 reads TGTGCCAGCAGTTTCCCGGCCGTGGGGGCTTCCTATGGCTACACCTTC. The encoded protein is CASSFPAVGASYGYTF. The gene calls are TRBV5-4 and TRBJ1-2, with a possible D match to TRBD1 (6 bases). Trimming took off 5 bases at V and 4 bases at J, with 21 bases between the two ends. Per germline, CDR1 SGHNT and CDR2 YYREEE (reference sequence). The CDR3 length is 16 residues.